The clone carrying this T cell receptor (beta chain) was observed once. Its antigen is not known. The data were taken from a study of CD4 T cells in relation to SARS-CoV-2 and coronaviruses. Unexposed donor CD4+ T cells date from about 2011-2018, before the COVID-19 pandemic. After roughly ten days of culture, CD4+ T cells were isolated. As cell numbers allowed, unexposed-donor CD4+ T cells faced SARS-CoV-2 S/N and four cold-coronavirus spikes. Overall study findings and caveats: Compared with monoreactive clones, crossreactive clones showed significantly weaker SARS-CoV-2 expansion. Pre-pandemic and post-infection samples never came from the same donor.

Generated by immunoSEQ multiplex PCR, the TCRdb table keeps only in-frame clones and is missing some. The data hold 25,000 to 30,000 clones, with about 70% observed a single time. CDR1 and CDR2 (germline): SGHVS, FQNEAQ. V was trimmed by 0 bases and J by 2 bases, leaving 9 bases between them. The CDR3 sequence is 15 residues long. The clonotype comes from a human donor in good health. Sequencing was performed on CD4+ T cells from PBMCs, cultured in vitro. The rearrangement links TRBV7-8 to TRBJ2-3; D may be TRBD2 (6 bases). CDR3 in DNA: TGTGCCAGCAGCTTAGCCAGCGGGCACACAGATACGCAGTATTTT. It specifies CASSLASGHTDTQYF.